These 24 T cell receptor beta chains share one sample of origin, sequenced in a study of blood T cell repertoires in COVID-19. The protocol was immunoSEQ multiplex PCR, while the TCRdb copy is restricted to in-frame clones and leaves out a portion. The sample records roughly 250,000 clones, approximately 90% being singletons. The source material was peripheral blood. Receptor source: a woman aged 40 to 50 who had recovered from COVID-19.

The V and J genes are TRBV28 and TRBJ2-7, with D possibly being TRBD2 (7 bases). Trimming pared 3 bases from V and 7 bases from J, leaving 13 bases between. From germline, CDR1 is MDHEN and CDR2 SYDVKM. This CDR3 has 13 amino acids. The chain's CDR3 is CASSFAGAGEQYF. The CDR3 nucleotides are TGTGCCAGCAGTTTTGCGGGGGCAGGTGAGCAGTACTTC. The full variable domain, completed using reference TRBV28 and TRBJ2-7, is DVKVTQSSRYLVKRTGEKVFLECVQDMDHENMFWYRQDPGLGLRLIYFSYDVKMKEKGDIPEGYSVSREKKERFSLILESASTNQTSMYLCASSFAGAGEQYFGPGTRLTVT.

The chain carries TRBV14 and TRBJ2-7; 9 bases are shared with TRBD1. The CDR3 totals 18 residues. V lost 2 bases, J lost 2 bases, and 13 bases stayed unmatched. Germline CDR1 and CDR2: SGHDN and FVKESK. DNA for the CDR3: TGTGCCAGCAGCCAAAAGTTCCCGGGACAGGGCAAGACCTACGAGCAGTACTTC. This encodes CASSQKFPGQGKTYEQYF.

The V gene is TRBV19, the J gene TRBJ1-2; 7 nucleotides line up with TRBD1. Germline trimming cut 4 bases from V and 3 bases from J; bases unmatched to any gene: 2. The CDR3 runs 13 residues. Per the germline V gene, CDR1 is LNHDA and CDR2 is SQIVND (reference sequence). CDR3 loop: CASSTGTDYGYTF. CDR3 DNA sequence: TGTGCCAGTAGTACCGGGACAGACTATGGCTACACCTTC.

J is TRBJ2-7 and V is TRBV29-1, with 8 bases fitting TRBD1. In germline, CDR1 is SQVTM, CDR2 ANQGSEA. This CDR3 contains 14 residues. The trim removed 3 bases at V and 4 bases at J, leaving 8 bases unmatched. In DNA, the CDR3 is TGCAGCGTTGAGGTCTGGCAGGGGGCTTACGAGCAGTACTTC. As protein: CSVEVWQGAYEQYF.

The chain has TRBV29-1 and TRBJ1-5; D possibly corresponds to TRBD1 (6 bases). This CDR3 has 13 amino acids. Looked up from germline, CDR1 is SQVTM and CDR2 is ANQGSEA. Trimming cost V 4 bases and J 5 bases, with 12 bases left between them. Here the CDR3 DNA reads TGCAGCGTTGCGCCAGGGGACGATCAGCCCCAGCATTTT. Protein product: CSVAPGDDQPQHF.

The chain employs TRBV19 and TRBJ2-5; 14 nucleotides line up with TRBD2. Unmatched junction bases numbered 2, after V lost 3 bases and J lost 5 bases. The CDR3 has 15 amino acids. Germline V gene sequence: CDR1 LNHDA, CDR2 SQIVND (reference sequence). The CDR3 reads CASSMGLAGVETQYF. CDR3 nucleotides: TGTGCCAGTAGTATGGGACTAGCGGGAGTCGAGACCCAGTACTTC.

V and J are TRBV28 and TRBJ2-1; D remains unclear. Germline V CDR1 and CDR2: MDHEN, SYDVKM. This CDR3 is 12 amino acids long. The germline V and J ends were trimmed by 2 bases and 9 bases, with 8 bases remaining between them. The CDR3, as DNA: TGTGCCAGCAGTTTAGCGGCCACTGAGCAGTTCTTC. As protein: CASSLAATEQFF.

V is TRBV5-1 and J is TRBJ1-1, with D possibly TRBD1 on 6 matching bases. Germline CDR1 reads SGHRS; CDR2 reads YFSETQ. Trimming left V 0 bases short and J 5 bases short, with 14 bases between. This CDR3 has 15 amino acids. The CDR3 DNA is TGCGCCAGCAGCTTGGCCTGGGGGCCAGAGACTGAAGCTTTCTTT. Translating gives CASSLAWGPETEAFF.

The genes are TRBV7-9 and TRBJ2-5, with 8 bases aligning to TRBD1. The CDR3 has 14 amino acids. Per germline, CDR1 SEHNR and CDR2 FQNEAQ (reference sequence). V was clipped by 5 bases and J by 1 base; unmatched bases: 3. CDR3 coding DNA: TGTGCCAGCAGCGCCGGGACAGGCCAAGAGACCCAGTACTTC. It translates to CASSAGTGQETQYF. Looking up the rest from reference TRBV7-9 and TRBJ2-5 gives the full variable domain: DTGVSQNPRHKITKRGQNVTFRCDPISEHNRLYWYRQTLGQGPEFLTYFQNEAQLEKSRLLSDRFSAERPKGSFSTLEIQRTEQGDSAMYLCASSAGTGQETQYFGPGTRLLVL.

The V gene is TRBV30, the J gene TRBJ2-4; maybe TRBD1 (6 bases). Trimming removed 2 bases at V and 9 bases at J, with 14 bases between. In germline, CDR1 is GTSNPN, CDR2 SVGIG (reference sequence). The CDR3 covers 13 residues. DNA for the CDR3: TGTGCCTGGAGTCGGCAGGGGAATGGCATTCAGTACTTC. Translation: CAWSRQGNGIQYF.

CDR3 in DNA: TGTGCCAGCAGTTTCCCACAGGGCTCCTACTACGAGCAGTACTTC. Amino acids: CASSFPQGSYYEQYF. The chain uses TRBV6-2 or TRBV6-3 and TRBJ2-7; TRBD1 is a possible D gene (6 bases). The germline gives CDR1 MNHEY, CDR2 SVGEGT. Trimming pared 4 bases from V and 3 bases from J, leaving 16 bases between. The CDR3 has 15 residues.

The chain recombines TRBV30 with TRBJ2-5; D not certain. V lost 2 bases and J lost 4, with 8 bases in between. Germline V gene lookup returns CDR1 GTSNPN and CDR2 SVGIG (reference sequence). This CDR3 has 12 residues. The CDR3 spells CAWSKEIETQYF. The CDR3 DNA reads TGTGCCTGGAGTAAAGAGATAGAGACCCAGTACTTC.

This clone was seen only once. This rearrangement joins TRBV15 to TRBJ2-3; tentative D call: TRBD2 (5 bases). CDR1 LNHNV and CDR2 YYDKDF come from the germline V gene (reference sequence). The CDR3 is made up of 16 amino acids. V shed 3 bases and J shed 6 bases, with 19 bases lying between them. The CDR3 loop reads CATSRSRGRTVDTQYF. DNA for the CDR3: TGTGCCACCAGCAGGTCCCGAGGGCGAACGGTGGATACGCAGTATTTT.

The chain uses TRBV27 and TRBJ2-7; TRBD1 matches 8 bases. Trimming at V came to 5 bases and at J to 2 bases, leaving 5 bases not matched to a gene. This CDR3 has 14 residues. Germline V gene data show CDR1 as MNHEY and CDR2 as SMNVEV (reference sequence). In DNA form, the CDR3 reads TGTGCCAGCAGTATCGGACAGGGCACCTACGAGCAGTACTTC. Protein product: CASSIGQGTYEQYF.

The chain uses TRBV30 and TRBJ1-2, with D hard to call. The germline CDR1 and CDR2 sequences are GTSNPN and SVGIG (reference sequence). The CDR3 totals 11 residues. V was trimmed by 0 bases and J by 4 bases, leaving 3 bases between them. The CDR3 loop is CAWSVSYGYTF. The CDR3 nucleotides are TGTGCCTGGAGTGTCAGCTATGGCTACACCTTC.

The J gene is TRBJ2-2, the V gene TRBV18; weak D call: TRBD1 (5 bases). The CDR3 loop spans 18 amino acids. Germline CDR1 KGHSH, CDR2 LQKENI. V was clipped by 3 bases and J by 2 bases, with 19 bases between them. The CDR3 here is CASSPIVQARINTGELFF. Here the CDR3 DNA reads TGTGCCAGCTCACCGATAGTACAGGCTCGGATTAACACCGGGGAGCTGTTTTTT.

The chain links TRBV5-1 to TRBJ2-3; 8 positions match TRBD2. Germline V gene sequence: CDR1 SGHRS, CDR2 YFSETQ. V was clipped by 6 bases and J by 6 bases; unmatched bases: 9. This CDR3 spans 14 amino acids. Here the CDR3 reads CASTYGREGDTQYF. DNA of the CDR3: TGCGCCAGCACATACGGGAGGGAGGGGGATACGCAGTATTTT.

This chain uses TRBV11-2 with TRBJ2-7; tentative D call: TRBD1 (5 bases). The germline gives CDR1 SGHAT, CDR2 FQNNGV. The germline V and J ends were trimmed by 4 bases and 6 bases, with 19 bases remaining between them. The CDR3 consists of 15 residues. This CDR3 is CASSSAGQTWSEQYF. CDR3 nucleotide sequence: TGTGCCAGCAGCTCAGCAGGACAAACCTGGTCCGAGCAGTACTTC.

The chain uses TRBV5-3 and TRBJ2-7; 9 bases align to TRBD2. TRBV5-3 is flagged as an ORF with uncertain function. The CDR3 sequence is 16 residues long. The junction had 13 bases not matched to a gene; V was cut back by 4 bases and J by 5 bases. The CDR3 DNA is TGTGCCAGAAGCCCACATCGAGGACTAGCGACAGACGAGCAGTACTTC. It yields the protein CARSPHRGLATDEQYF.

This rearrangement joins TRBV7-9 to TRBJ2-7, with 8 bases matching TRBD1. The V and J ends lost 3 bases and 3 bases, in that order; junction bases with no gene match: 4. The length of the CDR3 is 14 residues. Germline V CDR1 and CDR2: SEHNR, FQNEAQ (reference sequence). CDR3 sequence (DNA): TGTGCCAGCAGCTTCGGGACAGGACTCTACGAGCAGTACTTC. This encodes CASSFGTGLYEQYF.

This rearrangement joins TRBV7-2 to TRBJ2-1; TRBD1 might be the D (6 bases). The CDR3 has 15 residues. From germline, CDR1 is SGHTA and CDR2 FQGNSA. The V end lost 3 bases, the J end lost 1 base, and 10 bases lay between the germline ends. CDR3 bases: TGTGCCAGCAGCTTCGAACAGGGTTCCTACAATGAGCAGTTCTTC. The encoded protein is CASSFEQGSYNEQFF.

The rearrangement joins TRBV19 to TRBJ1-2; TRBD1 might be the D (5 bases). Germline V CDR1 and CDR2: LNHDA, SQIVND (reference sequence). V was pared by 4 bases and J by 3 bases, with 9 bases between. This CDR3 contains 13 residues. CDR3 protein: CASSTRDDYGYTF. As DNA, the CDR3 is TGTGCCAGTAGTACCAGGGATGACTATGGCTACACCTTC.

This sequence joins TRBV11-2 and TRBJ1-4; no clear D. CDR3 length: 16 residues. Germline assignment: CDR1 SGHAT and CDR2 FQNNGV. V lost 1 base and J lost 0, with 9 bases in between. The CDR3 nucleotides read TGTGCCAGCAGCTTAGTCGCGCGGACAACTAATGAAAAACTGTTTTTT. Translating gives CASSLVARTTNEKLFF.

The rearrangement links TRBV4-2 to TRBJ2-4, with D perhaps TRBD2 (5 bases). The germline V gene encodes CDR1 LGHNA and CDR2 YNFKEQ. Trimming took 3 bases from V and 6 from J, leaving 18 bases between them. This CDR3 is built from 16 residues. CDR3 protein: CASSQSSGPSGNIQYF. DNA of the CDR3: TGTGCCAGCAGCCAGTCGAGCGGTCCCTCGGGAAACATTCAGTACTTC.